The source of this T cell receptor beta chain is a study of blood T cell repertoires in COVID-19. Here immunoSEQ multiplex PCR was the method, and the copy in TCRdb shows in-frame clones only, minus some. This repertoire shows roughly 180,000 clones, around 83% found once; its top ten account for over 5%. Looked up from germline, CDR1 is SGHAT and CDR2 is FQNNGV. The germline V and J ends were trimmed by 1 base and 1 base, with 13 bases remaining between them. CDR3 length: 16 amino acids. Seattle enrolled patients during active infection and tracked them longitudinally. The chain links TRBV11-2 to TRBJ1-1; unclear D gene. What was sequenced was peripheral blood. This receptor was taken from a woman between 45 and 60 years old with COVID-19, enrolled during active disease. The DNA for the CDR3 is TGTGCCAGCAGCTTAGTCGGAGGAGGCCGGAACACTGAAGCTTTCTTT. As protein: CASSLVGGGRNTEAFF.